The text below deals with one TCR beta chain. Its antigen is not known. The entry originates in a study of siplizumab effects on memory and regulatory T cells. General study points: Naive T cells looked more diverse than memory cells, and they looked like major contributors to the alloresponse.

The CDR3 covers 13 residues. V lost 3 bases to trimming and J lost 10 bases; unmatched junction nucleotides: 9. Some clones are missing from TCRdb's copy, which holds only in-frame ones; the method was immunoSEQ multiplex PCR. The table lists some 100,000 clones, roughly 94% of them singletons, with approximately 1.2% in the top ten. This rearrangement joins TRBV5-3 to TRBJ1-1; 7 nucleotides agree with TRBD1. TRBV5-3 is given ORF status, its function remaining uncertain. This TCR was recovered from a human donor in good health. Specimen: non-Treg CD4+ T cells sorted from blood. CDR3 amino acids: CARSWGQLSTAFF. In DNA form, the CDR3 reads TGTGCCAGAAGCTGGGGACAGCTTTCTACAGCTTTCTTT.